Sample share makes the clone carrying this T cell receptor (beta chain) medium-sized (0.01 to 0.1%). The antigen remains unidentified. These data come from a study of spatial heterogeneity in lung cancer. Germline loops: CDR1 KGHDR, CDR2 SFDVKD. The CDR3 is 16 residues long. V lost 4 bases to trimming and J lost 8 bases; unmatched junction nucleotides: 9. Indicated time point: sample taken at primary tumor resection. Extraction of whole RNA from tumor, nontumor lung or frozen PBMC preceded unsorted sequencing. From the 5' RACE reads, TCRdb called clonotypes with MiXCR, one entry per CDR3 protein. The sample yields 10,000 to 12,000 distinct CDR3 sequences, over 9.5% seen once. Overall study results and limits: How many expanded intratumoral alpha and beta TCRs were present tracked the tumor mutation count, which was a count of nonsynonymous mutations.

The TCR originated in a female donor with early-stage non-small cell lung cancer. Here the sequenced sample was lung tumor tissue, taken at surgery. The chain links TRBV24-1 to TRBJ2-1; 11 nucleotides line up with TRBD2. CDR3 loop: CATSDPASGRTDEQFF. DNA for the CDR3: TGTGCCACCAGTGACCCTGCTAGCGGGAGGACCGATGAGCAGTTCTTC.